This T cell receptor beta chain was captured by sequencing in a study of naive and memory T cell subsets. Many counts were recorded for this clonotype. This CDR3 is built from 15 residues. Trimming cost V 2 bases and J 1 base; bases outside gene matches: 2. Looked up from germline, CDR1 is MNHEY and CDR2 is SMNVEV (reference sequence). An equimolar mix of two oligonucleotides served as the beta constant-region primer for TRBC1 and TRBC2. Four rounds of PCR amplified the ligated cDNA using nested alpha and beta constant-region primers plus SP2. TCRdb passed the UMI-ligation and nested PCR reads through MiXCR, listing each CDR3 protein once. The data hold 80,000 or so distinct CDR3 sequences, with about 8.2% observed a single time.

The receptor's source is a human donor in good health. The material sequenced was naive CD8+ T cells from blood. The rearrangement joins TRBV27 to TRBJ2-3; 8 bases are shared with TRBD2. DNA of the CDR3: TGTGCCAGCAGTTTAGGAGCGGGAGGCACAGATACGCAGTATTTT. Protein sequence: CASSLGAGGTDTQYF.